This paragraph reports one TCR beta chain. What it binds is not known. Described time point: pre-sensitization, week 0. This sample's treatment: therapeutic diphenylcyclopropenone sensitization with weekly scalp DPC. Trimming stripped 1 base from V and 7 bases from J, with 20 bases between. CDR3 size: 18 residues. CDR1 and CDR2 (germline): MNHEY, SMNVEV (reference sequence). The entry originates in a study of human T cells and chemical hapten exposure. About the study: Throughout the approximately 25-week study, diphenylcyclopropenone was applied weekly to the patients' scalps. A mostly female patient group had alopecia areata, totalis or universalis.

TCRdb reanalysed the RACE reads using MiXCR and keeps one entry per CDR3 protein. The sample yields 300,000 to 450,000 distinct CDR3 sequences, about 5.1% seen once. Findings and caveats of the study: No change in TCRs above 1 in 1000 frequency was produced by DPC sensitization. Donor immune responses may differ from healthy people's, since all donors had alopecia.

This TCR came from a woman in her fifties or sixties with alopecia areata. Some clones in this sample may be carry-over from other donors' samples. This material consisted of whole blood, taken in connection with sensitization to the hapten diphenylcyclopropenone (DPC). The rearrangement joins TRBV27 to TRBJ1-6; D not certain. CDR3 protein: CASSLLRAGYGPNSPLHF. In nucleotides, the CDR3 is TGTGCCAGCAGTTTATTGAGGGCGGGGTATGGCCCCAATTCACCCCTCCACTTT.